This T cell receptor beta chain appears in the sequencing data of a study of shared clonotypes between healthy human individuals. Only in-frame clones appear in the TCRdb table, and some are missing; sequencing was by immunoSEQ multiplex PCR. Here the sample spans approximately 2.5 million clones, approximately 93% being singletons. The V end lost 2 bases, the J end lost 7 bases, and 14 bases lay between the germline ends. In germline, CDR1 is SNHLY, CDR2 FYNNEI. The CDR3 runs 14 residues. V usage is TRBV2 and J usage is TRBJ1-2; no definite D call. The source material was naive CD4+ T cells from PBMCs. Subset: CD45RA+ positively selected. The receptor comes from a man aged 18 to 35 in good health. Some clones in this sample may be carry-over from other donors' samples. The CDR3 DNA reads TGTGCCAGCAGTGAAAGCATGAGGGCTGGTGGCTACACCTTC. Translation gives CASSESMRAGGYTF. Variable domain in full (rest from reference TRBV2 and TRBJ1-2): EPEVTQTPSHQVTQMGQEVILRCVPISNHLYFYWYRQILGQKVEFLVSFYNNEISEKSEIFDDQFSVERPDGSNFTLKIRSTKLEDSAMYFCASSESMRAGGYTFGSGTRLTVV.